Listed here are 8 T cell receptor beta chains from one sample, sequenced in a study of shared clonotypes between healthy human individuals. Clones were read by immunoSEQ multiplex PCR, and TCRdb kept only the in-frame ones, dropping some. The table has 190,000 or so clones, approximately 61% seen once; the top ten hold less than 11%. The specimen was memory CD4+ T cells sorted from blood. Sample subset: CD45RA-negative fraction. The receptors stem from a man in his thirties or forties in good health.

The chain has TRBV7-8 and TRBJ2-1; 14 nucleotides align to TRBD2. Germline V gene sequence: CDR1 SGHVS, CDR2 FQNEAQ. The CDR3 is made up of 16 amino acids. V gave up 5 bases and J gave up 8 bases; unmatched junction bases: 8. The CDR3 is CASSGGGTSGSHEQFF. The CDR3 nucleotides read TGTGCCAGCAGCGGAGGGGGGACTAGCGGGAGTCATGAGCAGTTCTTC.

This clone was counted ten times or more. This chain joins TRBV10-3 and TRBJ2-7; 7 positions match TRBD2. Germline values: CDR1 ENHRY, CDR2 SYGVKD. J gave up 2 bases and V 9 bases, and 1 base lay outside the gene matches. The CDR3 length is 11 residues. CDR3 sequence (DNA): TGTGCCATGGGGGGGGCCTACGAGCAGTACTTC. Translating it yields CAMGGAYEQYF.

CDR3 bases: TGTGCCAGCAGCCCCCTGGGGGGGCCGTCCTACGAGCAGTACTTC. This translates into CASSPLGGPSYEQYF. The rearrangement uses TRBV5-4 and TRBJ2-7, with D possibly TRBD2 on 7 matching bases. Trimming removed 4 bases at V and 1 base at J, with 15 bases between. Per germline, CDR1 SGHNT and CDR2 YYREEE (reference sequence). The CDR3 has 15 amino acids.

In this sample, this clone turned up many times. For the CDR3, the DNA is TGTGCCAGCAGTGAACAGGGCATAGACGTGAATCAGCCCCAGCATTTT. Translation: CASSEQGIDVNQPQHF. The rearrangement joins TRBV2 to TRBJ1-5, with a weak D call TRBD1 (5 bases). This CDR3 has 16 amino acids. Germline-derived CDR1 and CDR2 are SNHLY and FYNNEI. Trimming cost V 2 bases and J 4 bases, with 15 bases left between them.

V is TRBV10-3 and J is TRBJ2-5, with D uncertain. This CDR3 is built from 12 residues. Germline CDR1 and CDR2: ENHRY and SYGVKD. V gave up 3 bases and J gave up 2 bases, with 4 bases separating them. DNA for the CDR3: TGTGCCATCAGTGAAGCTCAAGAGACCCAGTACTTC. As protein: CAISEAQETQYF.

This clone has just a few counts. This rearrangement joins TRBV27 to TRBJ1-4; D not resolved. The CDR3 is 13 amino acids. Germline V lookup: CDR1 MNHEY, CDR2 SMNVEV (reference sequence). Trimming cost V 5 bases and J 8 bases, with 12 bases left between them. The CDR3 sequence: CASSLNGFEKLFF. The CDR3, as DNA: TGTGCCAGCAGTCTTAATGGTTTCGAAAAACTGTTTTTT.

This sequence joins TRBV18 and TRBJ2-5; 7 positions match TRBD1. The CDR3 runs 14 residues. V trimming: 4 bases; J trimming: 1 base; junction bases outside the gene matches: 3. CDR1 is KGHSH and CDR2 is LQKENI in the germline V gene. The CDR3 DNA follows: TGTGCCAGCTCACGGTCAGGGGGCCAAGAGACCCAGTACTTC. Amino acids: CASSRSGGQETQYF.

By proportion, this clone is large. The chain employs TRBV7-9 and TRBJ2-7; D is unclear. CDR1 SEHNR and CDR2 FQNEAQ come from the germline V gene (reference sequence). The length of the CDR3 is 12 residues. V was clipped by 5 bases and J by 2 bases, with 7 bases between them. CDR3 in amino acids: CASSPNTYEQYF. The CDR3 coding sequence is TGTGCCAGCAGCCCCAACACCTACGAGCAGTACTTC.